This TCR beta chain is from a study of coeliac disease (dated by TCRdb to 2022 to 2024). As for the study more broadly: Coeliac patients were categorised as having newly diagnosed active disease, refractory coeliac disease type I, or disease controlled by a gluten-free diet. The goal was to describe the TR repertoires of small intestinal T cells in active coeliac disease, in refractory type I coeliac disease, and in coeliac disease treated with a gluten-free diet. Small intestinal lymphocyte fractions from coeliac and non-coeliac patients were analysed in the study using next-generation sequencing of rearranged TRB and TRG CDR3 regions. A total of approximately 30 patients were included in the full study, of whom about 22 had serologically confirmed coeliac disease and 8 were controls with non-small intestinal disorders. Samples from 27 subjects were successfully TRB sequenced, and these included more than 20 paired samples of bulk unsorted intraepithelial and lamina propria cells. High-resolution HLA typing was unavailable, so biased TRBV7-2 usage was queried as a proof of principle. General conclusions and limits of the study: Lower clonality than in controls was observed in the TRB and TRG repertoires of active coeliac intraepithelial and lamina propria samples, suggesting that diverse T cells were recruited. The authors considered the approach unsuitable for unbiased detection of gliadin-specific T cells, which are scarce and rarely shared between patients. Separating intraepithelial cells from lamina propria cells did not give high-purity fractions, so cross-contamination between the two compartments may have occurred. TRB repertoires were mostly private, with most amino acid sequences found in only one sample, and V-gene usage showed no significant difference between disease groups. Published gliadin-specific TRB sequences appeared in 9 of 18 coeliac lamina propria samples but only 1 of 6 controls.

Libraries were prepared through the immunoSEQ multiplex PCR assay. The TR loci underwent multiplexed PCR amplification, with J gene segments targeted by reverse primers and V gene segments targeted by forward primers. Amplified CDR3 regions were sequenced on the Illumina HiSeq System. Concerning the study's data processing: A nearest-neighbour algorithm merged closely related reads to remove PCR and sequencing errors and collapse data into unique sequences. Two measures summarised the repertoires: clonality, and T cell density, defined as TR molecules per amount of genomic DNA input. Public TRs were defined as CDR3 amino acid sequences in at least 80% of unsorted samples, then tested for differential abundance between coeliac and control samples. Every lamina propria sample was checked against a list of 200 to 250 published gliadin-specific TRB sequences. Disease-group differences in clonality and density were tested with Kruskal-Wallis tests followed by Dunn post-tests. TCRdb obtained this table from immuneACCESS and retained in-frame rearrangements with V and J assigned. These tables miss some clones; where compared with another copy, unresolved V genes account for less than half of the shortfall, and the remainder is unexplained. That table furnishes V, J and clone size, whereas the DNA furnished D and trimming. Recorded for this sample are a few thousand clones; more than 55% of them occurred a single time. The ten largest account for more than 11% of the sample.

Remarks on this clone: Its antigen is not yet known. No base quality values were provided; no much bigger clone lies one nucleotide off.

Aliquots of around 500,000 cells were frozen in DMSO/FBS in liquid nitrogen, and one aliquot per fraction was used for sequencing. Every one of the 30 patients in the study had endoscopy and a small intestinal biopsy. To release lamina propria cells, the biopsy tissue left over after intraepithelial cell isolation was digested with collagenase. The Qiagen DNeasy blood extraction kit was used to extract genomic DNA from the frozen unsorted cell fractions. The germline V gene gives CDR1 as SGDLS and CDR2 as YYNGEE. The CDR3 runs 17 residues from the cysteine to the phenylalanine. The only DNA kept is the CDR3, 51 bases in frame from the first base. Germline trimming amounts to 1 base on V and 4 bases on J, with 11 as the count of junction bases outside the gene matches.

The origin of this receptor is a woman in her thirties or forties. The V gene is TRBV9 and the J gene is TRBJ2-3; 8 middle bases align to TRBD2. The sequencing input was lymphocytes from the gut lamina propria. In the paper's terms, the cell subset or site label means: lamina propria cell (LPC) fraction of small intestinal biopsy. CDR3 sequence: CASSVPPGGNEADTQYF. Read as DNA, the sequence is TGTGCCAGCAGCGTACCCCCGGGAGGGAACGAGGCAGATACGCAGTATTTT.